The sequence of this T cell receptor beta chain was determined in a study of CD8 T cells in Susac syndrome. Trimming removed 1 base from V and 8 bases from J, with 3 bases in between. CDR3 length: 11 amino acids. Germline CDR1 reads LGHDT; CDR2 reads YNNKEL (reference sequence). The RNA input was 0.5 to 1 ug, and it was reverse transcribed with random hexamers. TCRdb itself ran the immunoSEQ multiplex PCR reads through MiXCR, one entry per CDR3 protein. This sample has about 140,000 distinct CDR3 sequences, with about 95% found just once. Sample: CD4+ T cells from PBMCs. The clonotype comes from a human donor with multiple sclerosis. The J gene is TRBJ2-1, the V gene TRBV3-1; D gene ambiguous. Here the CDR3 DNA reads TGTGCCAGCAGCCAAGGATATGAGCAGTTCTTC. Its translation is CASSQGYEQFF.